Given below is one T cell receptor beta chain in context. This specimen comes from a study of blood T cell repertoires in COVID-19. In the study overall: Italy, Spain and the United States were the sources of the convalescent and acute COVID-19 samples. T cells, B-cell-depleted T cells, or PBMCs provided the cDNA or gDNA that served as material.

Looked up from germline, CDR1 is ENHRY and CDR2 is SYGVKD. J lost 1 base, V lost 5 bases, and 2 bases had no gene match. The CDR3 is 14 amino acids. Original processing methods: Amplified reference gene primers provided the basis for estimating nucleated cell counts. Produced via immunoSEQ multiplex PCR; TCRdb's table is partial and in-frame only. V, J and clone size are those of that table, while D and trimming were read from the DNA. Found here are around 350,000 clones, 70% to 90% of them singletons; the top ten hold 2.5% to 3.5%. Sequencing used peripheral blood. The source is a human donor in a cohort sampled during active COVID-19. The V call is TRBV10-3, the J call TRBJ1-2; 9 bases line up with TRBD1. CDR3: CAISPGQGNYGYTF. CDR3 nucleotides: TGTGCCATCAGTCCGGGACAGGGTAACTATGGCTACACCTTC.